Reported below is one TCR beta chain. Its antigen is unknown. Between the trimmed V and J ends, which lost 7 bases and 4 bases, there was a span of 11 bases. This CDR3 comprises 13 residues. Germline V gene sequence: CDR1 MDHEN, CDR2 SYDVKM. The source of the sample is a study of T cells in localized non-small cell lung cancer. Sequenced by immunoSEQ multiplex PCR; TCRdb stores in-frame clones only, minus some. The sample has around 15,000 clones, approximately 84% seen once. Study observations and caveats: In the blood, greater T cell density corresponded to longer overall survival. Sequencing was limited to one tumor region, leaving the possibility of heterogeneity open. Across samples, adjacent lung featured a median roughly 60 of the top 100 tumor clones. Tumor trailed uninvolved adjacent lung in T cell clonality, which peaked there.

The material was peripheral blood, obtained before any cancer treatment. The chain is built from TRBV28 and TRBJ1-5; D is undetermined. This receptor was obtained from a male donor aged 60 or older with stage I lung adenocarcinoma. The chain's CDR3 is CASKLEGNQPQHF. As DNA, the CDR3 is TGTGCCAGCAAACTTGAAGGGAATCAGCCCCAGCATTTT. Together with reference TRBV28 and TRBJ1-5, the CDR3 gives the full variable domain: DVKVTQSSRYLVKRTGEKVFLECVQDMDHENMFWYRQDPGLGLRLIYFSYDVKMKEKGDIPEGYSVSREKKERFSLILESASTNQTSMYLCASKLEGNQPQHFGDGTRLSIL.